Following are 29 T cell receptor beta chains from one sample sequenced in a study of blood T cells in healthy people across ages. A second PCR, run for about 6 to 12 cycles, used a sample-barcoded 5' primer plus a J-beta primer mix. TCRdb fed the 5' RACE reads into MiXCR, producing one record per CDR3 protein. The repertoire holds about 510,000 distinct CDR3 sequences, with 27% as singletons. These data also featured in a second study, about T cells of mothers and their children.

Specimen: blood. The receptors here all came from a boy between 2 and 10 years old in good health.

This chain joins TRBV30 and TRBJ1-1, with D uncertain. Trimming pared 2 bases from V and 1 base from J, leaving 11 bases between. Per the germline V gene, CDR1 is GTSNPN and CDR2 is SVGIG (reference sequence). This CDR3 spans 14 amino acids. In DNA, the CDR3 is TGTGCCTGGAGTCGAGTAGGGTGGAACACTGAAGCTTTCTTT. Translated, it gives CAWSRVGWNTEAFF.

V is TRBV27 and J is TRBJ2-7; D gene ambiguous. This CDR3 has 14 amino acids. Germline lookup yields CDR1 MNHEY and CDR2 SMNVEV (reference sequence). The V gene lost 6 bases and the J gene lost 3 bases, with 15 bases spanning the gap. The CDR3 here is CASRTLRDFYEQYF. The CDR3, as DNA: TGTGCCAGCAGGACACTCAGAGATTTCTACGAGCAGTACTTC.

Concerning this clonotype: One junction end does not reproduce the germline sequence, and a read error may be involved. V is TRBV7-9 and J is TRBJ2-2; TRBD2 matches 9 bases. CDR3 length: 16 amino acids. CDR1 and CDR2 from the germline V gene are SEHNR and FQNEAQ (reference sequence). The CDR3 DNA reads TGTGCCCGCAGCTTGATGGCGGGGGGGCACACCGGGGAGCTGTTTTTT. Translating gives CARSLMAGGHTGELFF.

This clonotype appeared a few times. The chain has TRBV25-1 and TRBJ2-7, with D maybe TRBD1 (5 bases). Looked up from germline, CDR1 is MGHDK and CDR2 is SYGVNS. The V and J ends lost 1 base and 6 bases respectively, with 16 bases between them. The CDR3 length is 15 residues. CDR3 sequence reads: CASSESATATTEQYF. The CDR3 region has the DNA TGTGCCAGCAGTGAATCGGCGACAGCCACGACCGAGCAGTACTTC.

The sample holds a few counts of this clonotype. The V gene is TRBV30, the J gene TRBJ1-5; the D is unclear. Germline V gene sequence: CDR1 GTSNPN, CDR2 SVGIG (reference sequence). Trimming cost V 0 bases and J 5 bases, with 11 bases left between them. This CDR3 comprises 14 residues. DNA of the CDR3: TGTGCCTGGAGTGTAAGGGAGTTGGATCAGCCCCAGCATTTT. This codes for CAWSVRELDQPQHF.

This CDR3 reads CASSLDEGGSADTQYF. The DNA of the CDR3 is TGTGCCAGCAGCCTGGATGAGGGAGGGAGCGCAGATACGCAGTATTTT. The chain carries TRBV12-3 or TRBV12-4 and TRBJ2-3, with 7 bases fitting TRBD2. The CDR3 extends over 16 amino acids. J lost 4 bases, V lost 6 bases, and 13 bases had no gene match.

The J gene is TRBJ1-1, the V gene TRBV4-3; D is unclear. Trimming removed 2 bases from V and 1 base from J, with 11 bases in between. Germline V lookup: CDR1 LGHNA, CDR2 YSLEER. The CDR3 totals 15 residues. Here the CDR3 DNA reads TGCGCCAGCAGCCAATCCTTGCCAGGGAACACTGAAGCTTTCTTT. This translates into CASSQSLPGNTEAFF.

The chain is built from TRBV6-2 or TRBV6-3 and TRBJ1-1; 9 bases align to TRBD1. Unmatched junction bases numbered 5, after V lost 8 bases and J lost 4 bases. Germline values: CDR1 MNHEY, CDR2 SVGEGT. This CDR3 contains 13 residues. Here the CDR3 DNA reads TGTGCCAGCGACAGGGGGGACCCCACTGAAGCTTTCTTT. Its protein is CASDRGDPTEAFF.

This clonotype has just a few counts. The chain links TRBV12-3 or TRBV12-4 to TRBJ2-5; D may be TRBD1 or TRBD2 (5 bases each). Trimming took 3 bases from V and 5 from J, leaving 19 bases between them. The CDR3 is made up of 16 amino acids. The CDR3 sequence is CASSFRLSGQGETQYF. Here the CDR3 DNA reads TGTGCCAGCAGTTTCCGTCTGTCGGGGCAGGGTGAGACCCAGTACTTC.

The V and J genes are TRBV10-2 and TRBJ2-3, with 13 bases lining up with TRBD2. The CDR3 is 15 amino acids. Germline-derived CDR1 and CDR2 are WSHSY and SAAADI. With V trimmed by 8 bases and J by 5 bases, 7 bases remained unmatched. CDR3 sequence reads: CASARTSGGEDTQYF. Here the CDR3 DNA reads TGCGCCAGCGCAAGGACTAGCGGGGGCGAAGATACGCAGTATTTT.

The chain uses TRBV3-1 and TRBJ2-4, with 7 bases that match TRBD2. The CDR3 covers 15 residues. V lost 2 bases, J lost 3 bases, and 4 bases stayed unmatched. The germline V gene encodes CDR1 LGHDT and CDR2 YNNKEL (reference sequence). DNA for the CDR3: TGTGCCAGCAGCCAACGTGCGGGGGACAAAAACATTCAGTACTTC. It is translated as CASSQRAGDKNIQYF.

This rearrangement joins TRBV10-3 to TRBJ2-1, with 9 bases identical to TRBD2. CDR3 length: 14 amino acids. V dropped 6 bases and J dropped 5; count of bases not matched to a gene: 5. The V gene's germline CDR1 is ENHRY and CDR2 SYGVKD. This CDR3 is CAIRKTSGHNEQFF. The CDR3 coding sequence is TGTGCCATCAGAAAGACTAGCGGACACAATGAGCAGTTCTTC.

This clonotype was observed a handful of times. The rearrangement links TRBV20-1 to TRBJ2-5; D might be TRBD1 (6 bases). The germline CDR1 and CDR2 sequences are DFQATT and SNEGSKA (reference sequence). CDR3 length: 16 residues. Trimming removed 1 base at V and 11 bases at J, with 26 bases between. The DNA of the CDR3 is TGCAGTGCTAGAGCCCTTTCCCGGGACACAGTCTTAGAGCAGTACTTC. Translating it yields CSARALSRDTVLEQYF.

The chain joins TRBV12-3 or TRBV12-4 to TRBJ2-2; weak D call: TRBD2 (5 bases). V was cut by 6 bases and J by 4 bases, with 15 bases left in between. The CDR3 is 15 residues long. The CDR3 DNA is TGTGCCAGCAGCCGGGATCCCCGGGGCACCGGGGAGCTGTTTTTT. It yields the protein CASSRDPRGTGELFF.

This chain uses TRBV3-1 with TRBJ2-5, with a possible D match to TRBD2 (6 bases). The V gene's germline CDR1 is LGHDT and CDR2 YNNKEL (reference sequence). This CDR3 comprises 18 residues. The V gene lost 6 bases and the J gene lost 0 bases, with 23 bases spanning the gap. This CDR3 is CASSTLPWAGLDQETQYF. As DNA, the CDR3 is TGTGCCAGCAGTACCCTTCCCTGGGCGGGGTTGGACCAAGAGACCCAGTACTTC.

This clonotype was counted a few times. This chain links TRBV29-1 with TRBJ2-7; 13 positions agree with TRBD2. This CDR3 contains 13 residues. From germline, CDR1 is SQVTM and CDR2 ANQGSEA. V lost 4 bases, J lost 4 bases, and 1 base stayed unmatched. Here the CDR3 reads CSVVGLAGYEQYF. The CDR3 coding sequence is TGCAGCGTTGTGGGACTAGCGGGATACGAGCAGTACTTC.

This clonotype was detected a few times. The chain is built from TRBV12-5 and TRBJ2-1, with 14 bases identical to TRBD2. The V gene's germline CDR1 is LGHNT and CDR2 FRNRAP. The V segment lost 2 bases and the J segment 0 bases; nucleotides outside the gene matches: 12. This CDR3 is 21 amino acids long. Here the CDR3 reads CASGLLLRTSGGPSSYNEQFF. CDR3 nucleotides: TGTGCTAGTGGTTTGCTGCTGAGGACTAGCGGGGGGCCGAGCTCCTACAATGAGCAGTTCTTC.

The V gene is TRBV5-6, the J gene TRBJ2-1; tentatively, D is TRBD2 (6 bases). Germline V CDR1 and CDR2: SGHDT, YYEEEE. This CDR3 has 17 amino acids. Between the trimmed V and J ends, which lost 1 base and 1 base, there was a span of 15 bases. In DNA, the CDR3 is TGTGCCAGCAGCTTGTATGGCAGGACTATGTCCTACAATGAGCAGTTCTTC. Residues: CASSLYGRTMSYNEQFF. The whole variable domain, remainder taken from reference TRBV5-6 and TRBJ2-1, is DAGVTQSPTHLIKTRGQQVTLRCSPKSGHDTVSWYQQALGQGPQFIFQYYEEEERQRGNFPDRFSGHQFPNYSSELNVNALLLGDSALYLCASSLYGRTMSYNEQFFGPGTRLTVL.

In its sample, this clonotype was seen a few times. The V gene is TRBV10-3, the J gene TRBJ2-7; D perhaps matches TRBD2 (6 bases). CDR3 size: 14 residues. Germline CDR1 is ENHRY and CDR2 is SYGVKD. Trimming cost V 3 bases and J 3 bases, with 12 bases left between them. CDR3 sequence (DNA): TGTGCCATCAGTGATCGGGAGCAGATCTACGAGCAGTACTTC. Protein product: CAISDREQIYEQYF.

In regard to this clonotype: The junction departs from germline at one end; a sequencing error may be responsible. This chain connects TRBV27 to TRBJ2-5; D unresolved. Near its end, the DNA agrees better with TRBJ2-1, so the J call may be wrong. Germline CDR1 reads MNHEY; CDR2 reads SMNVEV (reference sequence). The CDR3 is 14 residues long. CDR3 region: CASSFRDSSNEQFF. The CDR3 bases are TGTGCCAGCAGTTTTCGAGACTCCTCCAATGAGCAGTTCTTC.

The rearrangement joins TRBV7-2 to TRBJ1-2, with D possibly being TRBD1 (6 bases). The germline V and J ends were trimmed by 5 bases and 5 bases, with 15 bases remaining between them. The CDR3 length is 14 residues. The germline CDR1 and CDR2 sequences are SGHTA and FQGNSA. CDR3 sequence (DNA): TGTGCCAGCAGCCCCACGCCGGGACATTATGGCTACACCTTC. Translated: CASSPTPGHYGYTF.

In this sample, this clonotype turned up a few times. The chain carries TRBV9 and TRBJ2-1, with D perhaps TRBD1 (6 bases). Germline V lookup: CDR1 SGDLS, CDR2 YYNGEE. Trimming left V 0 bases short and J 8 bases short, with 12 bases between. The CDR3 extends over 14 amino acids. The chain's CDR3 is CASSVEVRGYEQFF. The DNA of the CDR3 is TGTGCCAGCAGCGTAGAGGTCAGGGGATATGAGCAGTTCTTC.

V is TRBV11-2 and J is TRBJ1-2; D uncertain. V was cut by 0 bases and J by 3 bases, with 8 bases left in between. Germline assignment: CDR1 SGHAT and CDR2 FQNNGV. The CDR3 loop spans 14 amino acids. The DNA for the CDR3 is TGTGCCAGCAGCTTAGACTCCAGTCACTATGGCTACACCTTC. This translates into CASSLDSSHYGYTF.

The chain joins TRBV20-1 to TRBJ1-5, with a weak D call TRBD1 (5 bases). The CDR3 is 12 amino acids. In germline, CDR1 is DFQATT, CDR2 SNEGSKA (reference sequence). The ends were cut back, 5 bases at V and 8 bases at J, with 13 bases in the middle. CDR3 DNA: TGCAGTGCTGGCGACAGCGGGGAGCCCCAGCATTTT. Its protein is CSAGDSGEPQHF.

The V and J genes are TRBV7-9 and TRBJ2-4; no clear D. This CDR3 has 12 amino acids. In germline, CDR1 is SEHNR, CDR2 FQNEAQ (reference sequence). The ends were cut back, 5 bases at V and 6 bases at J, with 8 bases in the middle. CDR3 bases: TGTGCCAGCAGCGGGCAGATAAACATTCAGTACTTC. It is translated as CASSGQINIQYF.

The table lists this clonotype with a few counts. CDR3 sequence (DNA): TGTGCCAGCAGCTTAGTCGAGGGACTAGGTGGTAATGAGCAGTTCTTC. Protein: CASSLVEGLGGNEQFF. The chain employs TRBV7-9 and TRBJ2-1; 8 positions match TRBD2. Germline-derived CDR1 and CDR2 are SEHNR and FQNEAQ (reference sequence). The V and J ends lost 1 base and 7 bases, in that order; junction bases with no gene match: 9. CDR3 length: 16 amino acids. Variable domain in full (rest from reference TRBV7-9 and TRBJ2-1): DTGVSQNPRHKITKRGQNVTFRCDPISEHNRLYWYRQTLGQGPEFLTYFQNEAQLEKSRLLSDRFSAERPKGSFSTLEIQRTEQGDSAMYLCASSLVEGLGGNEQFFGPGTRLTVL.

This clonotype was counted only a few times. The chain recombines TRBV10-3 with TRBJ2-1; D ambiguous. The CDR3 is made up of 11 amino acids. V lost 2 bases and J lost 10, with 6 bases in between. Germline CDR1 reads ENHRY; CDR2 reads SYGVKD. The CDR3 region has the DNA TGTGCCATCAGTGAGGAGCTAGAGCAGTTCTTC. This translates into CAISEELEQFF.

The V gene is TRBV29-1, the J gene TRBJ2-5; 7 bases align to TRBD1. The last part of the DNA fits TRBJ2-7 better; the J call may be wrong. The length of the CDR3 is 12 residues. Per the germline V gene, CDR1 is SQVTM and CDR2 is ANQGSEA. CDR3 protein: CSIAQGPYEQYF. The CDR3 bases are TGCAGCATCGCACAGGGGCCTTACGAGCAGTACTTC.

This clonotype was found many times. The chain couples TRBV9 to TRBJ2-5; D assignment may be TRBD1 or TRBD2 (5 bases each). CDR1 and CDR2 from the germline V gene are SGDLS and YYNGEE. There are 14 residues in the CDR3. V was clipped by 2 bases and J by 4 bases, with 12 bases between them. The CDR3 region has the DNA TGTGCCAGCAGCGTGGGGGTCCAGGGAGAGACCCAGTACTTC. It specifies CASSVGVQGETQYF.